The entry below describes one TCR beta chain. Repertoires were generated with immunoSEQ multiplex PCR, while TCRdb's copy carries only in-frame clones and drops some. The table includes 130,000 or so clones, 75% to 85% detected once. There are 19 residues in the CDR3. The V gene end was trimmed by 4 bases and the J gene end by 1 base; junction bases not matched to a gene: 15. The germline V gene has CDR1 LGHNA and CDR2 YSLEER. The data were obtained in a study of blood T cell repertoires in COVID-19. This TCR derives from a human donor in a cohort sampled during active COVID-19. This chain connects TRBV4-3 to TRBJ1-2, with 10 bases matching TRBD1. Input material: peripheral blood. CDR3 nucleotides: TGCGCCAGCAGCCCCCAAGGGTCCGGGACAGGGGATTATAACTATGGCTACACCTTC. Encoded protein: CASSPQGSGTGDYNYGYTF.